This TCR beta chain emerged from a study of shared T cell receptors in the human thymus. The CDR3 is 15 residues long. The ends were cut back, 4 bases at V and 4 bases at J, with 17 bases in the middle. The germline V gene has CDR1 SGHKS and CDR2 YYEKEE (reference sequence). Method: immunoSEQ multiplex PCR; TCRdb's copy keeps in-frame clones and lacks some. The data contain almost 550,000 clones, 78% of them seen just once; the ten biggest clones take up about 0.013%. Another study also made use of these data, one on human thymus T cells.

This sequence was found in a boy younger than two with a congenital heart defect. The specimen sequenced was thymocytes. The rearrangement joins TRBV5-5 to TRBJ1-1, with unresolved D. The DNA of the CDR3 is TGTGCCAGCAGCCCCGGTGCGGGAATTAGCACTGAAGCTTTCTTT. Its protein is CASSPGAGISTEAFF.